A single sample is the source of the 23 T cell receptor beta chains below, sequenced in a study of neoadjuvant anti-PD-1 for oral cavity cancer. Noted time point: after neoadjuvant nivolumab, at surgical resection. TCRdb's table, derived via immunoSEQ multiplex PCR, lists solely in-frame clones and lacks some. In the table there are about 42,000 clones, 65% to 80% of which are singletons. This specimen was PBMCs, taken after nivolumab (anti-PD-1) treatment. The source is a person aged 40-85 years with oral cavity squamous cell carcinoma.

This clone was detected only a few times. This sequence joins TRBV14 and TRBJ1-6, with 9 bases fitting TRBD1. Per the germline V gene, CDR1 is SGHDN and CDR2 is FVKESK. The CDR3 totals 15 residues. The junction had 7 bases not matched to a gene; V was cut back by 7 bases and J by 6 bases. The CDR3, as DNA: TGTGCCAGCACCACAGGGGGCGCGGGTAATTCACCCCTCCACTTT. Translated: CASTTGGAGNSPLHF.

This clone has a handful of counts. This rearrangement joins TRBV9 to TRBJ2-5, with D tentatively TRBD1 (5 bases). Germline loops: CDR1 SGDLS, CDR2 YYNGEE. V was shortened by 0 bases and J by 2 bases, with 8 bases between the two germline ends. This CDR3 is 14 amino acids long. CDR3 loop: CASSVGTGQETQYF. CDR3 DNA sequence: TGTGCCAGCAGCGTAGGAACAGGTCAAGAGACCCAGTACTTC.

This clone was recorded a few times. The chain recombines TRBV11-2 with TRBJ2-3, with D perhaps matching TRBD1 (5 bases). CDR1 is SGHAT and CDR2 is FQNNGV in the germline V gene. V was shortened by 0 bases and J by 7 bases, with 23 bases between the two germline ends. The CDR3 spans 18 residues. The CDR3 sequence is CASSLERSIGAGLYTQYF. The CDR3 nucleotides are TGTGCCAGCAGCTTAGAACGCTCAATAGGGGCCGGTCTTTATACGCAGTATTTT.

This rearrangement joins TRBV7-2 to TRBJ2-1, with 8 nucleotides matching TRBD1. This CDR3 has 15 residues. Germline loops: CDR1 SGHTA, CDR2 FQGNSA. Trimming took 6 bases from V and 2 from J; bases not matched to a gene: 6. The DNA for the CDR3 is TGTGCCAGCAGTCTCGACAGGGGAGCCTACAATGAGCAGTTCTTC. Translation gives CASSLDRGAYNEQFF.

This clone has only a few counts. V gene TRBV7-2 combines with J gene TRBJ2-7, with 10 bases fitting TRBD2. This CDR3 comprises 14 residues. After removal of 5 bases from V and 3 bases from J, the junction contained 4 bases not matched to a gene. Germline loops: CDR1 SGHTA, CDR2 FQGNSA. CDR3 residues: CASSPGTSDYEQYF. CDR3 DNA: TGTGCCAGCAGCCCCGGGACTAGCGACTACGAGCAGTACTTC.

The chain is built from TRBV7-9 and TRBJ1-6, with 11 bases lining up with TRBD1. Per the germline V gene, CDR1 is SEHNR and CDR2 is FQNEAQ (reference sequence). The trim removed 5 bases at V and 7 bases at J, leaving 4 bases unmatched. CDR3 length: 15 residues. The CDR3 coding sequence is TGTGCCAGCAGCGGCTGGGACAGGGGGAATTCACCCCTCCACTTT. Protein product: CASSGWDRGNSPLHF.

This clone occurred once. The chain recombines TRBV20-1 with TRBJ1-1; D unclear. Trimming cost V 5 bases and J 4 bases, with 5 bases left between them. The V gene's germline CDR1 is DFQATT and CDR2 SNEGSKA (reference sequence). The length of the CDR3 is 10 residues. CDR3 sequence (DNA): TGCAGTGCTGAGTCCACTGAAGCTTTCTTT. Amino acids: CSAESTEAFF.

V gene TRBV18 combines with J gene TRBJ1-4; TRBD1 might be the D (6 bases). The CDR3 is 15 amino acids. CDR1 and CDR2 (germline): KGHSH, LQKENI. Trimming took off 5 bases at V and 2 bases at J, with 12 bases between the two ends. The CDR3 nucleotides are TGTGCCAGCTCATTGACAGGACACACTAATGAAAAACTGTTTTTT. Protein product: CASSLTGHTNEKLFF.

The CDR3 nucleotides read TGTGCCAGCAGCTATCGGGGAACCGCGAATGAGCAGTTCTTC. It translates to CASSYRGTANEQFF. The rearrangement uses TRBV7-9 and TRBJ2-1, with TRBD2 as a possible D gene (5 bases). V lost 4 bases, J lost 7 bases, and 14 bases lay in between. The germline V gene has CDR1 SEHNR and CDR2 FQNEAQ (reference sequence). CDR3 length equals 14 residues.

This sequence joins TRBV6-5 and TRBJ1-5; D is ambiguous. CDR3 length: 12 residues. V shed 5 bases and J shed 7 bases, with 9 bases lying between them. Germline-derived CDR1 and CDR2 are MNHEY and SVGAGI. The CDR3 loop reads CASSRVDQPQHF. The CDR3 region has the DNA TGTGCCAGCAGTCGGGTGGACCAGCCCCAGCATTTT.

The chain employs TRBV7-9 and TRBJ2-7; D gene uncertain. V lost 2 bases to trimming and J lost 6 bases, with 5 bases between them. Germline V gene data show CDR1 as SEHNR and CDR2 as FQNEAQ (reference sequence). CDR3 size: 11 residues. CDR3 bases: TGTGCCAGCAGCTTAATGGTCGAGCAGTACTTC. Its protein is CASSLMVEQYF.

Here the CDR3 reads CASSYAGVRELFF. CDR3 in DNA: TGTGCCAGCAGTTACGCTGGGGTCAGGGAGCTGTTTTTT. This chain connects TRBV6-6 to TRBJ2-2; D is uncertain. The length of the CDR3 is 13 residues. Trimming cost V 2 bases and J 9 bases, with 10 bases left between them. Germline V gene data show CDR1 as MNHNY and CDR2 as SVGAGI (reference sequence).

J is TRBJ2-7 and V is TRBV28; TRBD2 aligns across 7 bases. The CDR3 is 17 amino acids. V shed 2 bases and J 1 base; nucleotides not matched to a gene: 11. Germline V gene lookup returns CDR1 MDHEN and CDR2 SYDVKM. CDR3: CASSLRPGSGNSYEQYF. Here the CDR3 DNA reads TGTGCCAGCAGTTTACGACCTGGAAGCGGGAATTCCTACGAGCAGTACTTC.

CDR3 in DNA: TGTGCCTGGAGGAGAAAAGTTGTAGCGGGAGATGATGAGCAGTTCTTC. Amino acid sequence: CAWRRKVVAGDDEQFF. The chain couples TRBV30 to TRBJ2-1; TRBD2 matches 9 bases. Germline V gene data show CDR1 as GTSNPN and CDR2 as SVGIG (reference sequence). V was pared by 3 bases and J by 8 bases, with 14 bases of the junction left unmatched. The CDR3 runs 16 residues.

This chain uses TRBV19 with TRBJ2-3, with D unclear. The CDR3 consists of 15 residues. Germline CDR1 reads LNHDA; CDR2 reads SQIVND (reference sequence). Between the trimmed V and J ends, which lost 3 bases and 2 bases, there was a span of 12 bases. CDR3 DNA: TGTGCCAGTAGTATCCCGACTGGAAACACAGATACGCAGTATTTT. This sequence encodes CASSIPTGNTDTQYF.

The chain employs TRBV7-2 and TRBJ2-3, with TRBD2 matching 11 bases. The V gene end was trimmed by 3 bases and the J gene end by 3 bases; junction bases not matched to a gene: 2. Germline CDR1 is SGHTA and CDR2 is FQGNSA. This CDR3 comprises 15 residues. CDR3 bases: TGTGCCAGCAGCTTTAGCGGGGGGGCAACAGATACGCAGTATTTT. This sequence encodes CASSFSGGATDTQYF.

This sequence joins TRBV12-5 and TRBJ1-5; D gene uncertain. This CDR3 region has 13 residues. V was pared by 1 base and J by 5 bases, with 6 bases between. Germline V lookup: CDR1 LGHNT, CDR2 FRNRAP. CDR3 bases: TGTGCTAGTGGTTTGGCTTCACATCAGCCCCAGCATTTT. This translates into CASGLASHQPQHF.

The rearrangement links TRBV28 to TRBJ2-7, with a weak D call TRBD1 (6 bases). CDR1 is MDHEN, CDR2 SYDVKM, per germline. The CDR3 has 14 amino acids. V was cut by 8 bases and J by 2 bases, with 16 bases left in between. CDR3 DNA sequence: TGTGCCAGCCGACCAGGGGCCAAGCCCTACGAGCAGTACTTC. Its protein product is CASRPGAKPYEQYF.

The chain combines TRBV7-2 with TRBJ2-7, with D perhaps TRBD1 or TRBD2 (5 bases each). From germline, CDR1 is SGHTA and CDR2 FQGNSA. The CDR3 runs to 13 residues. V was shortened by 1 base and J by 7 bases, with 11 bases between the two germline ends. The CDR3 spells CASSLVGVGEQYF. CDR3 sequence (DNA): TGTGCCAGCAGCTTAGTGGGGGTTGGGGAGCAGTACTTC.

The table lists this clone with a count of one. V usage is TRBV27 and J usage is TRBJ2-1, with TRBD1 identical over 7 bases. This CDR3 contains 16 residues. With V trimmed by 6 bases and J by 5 bases, 13 bases remained unmatched. Germline loops: CDR1 MNHEY, CDR2 SMNVEV (reference sequence). CDR3 region: CASRSQGTARDNEQFF. The CDR3 DNA follows: TGTGCCAGCAGGTCACAGGGGACAGCTAGAGACAATGAGCAGTTCTTC.

The rearrangement joins TRBV6-1 to TRBJ2-3; the D is unclear. In germline, CDR1 is MNHNS, CDR2 SASEGT. V was clipped by 2 bases and J by 4 bases, with 13 bases between them. CDR3 length: 15 residues. The CDR3: CASSERALKADTQYF. CDR3 sequence (DNA): TGTGCCAGCAGTGAAAGGGCCCTTAAGGCAGATACGCAGTATTTT.

The J gene is TRBJ2-2, the V gene TRBV11-2, with 12 bases identical to TRBD2. CDR1 is SGHAT and CDR2 is FQNNGV in the germline V gene. Trimming at V came to 3 bases and at J to 4 bases, leaving 3 bases not matched to a gene. The length of the CDR3 is 16 residues. The CDR3 protein is CASSFLAGGLTGELFF. CDR3 sequence (DNA): TGTGCCAGCAGCTTCCTAGCGGGGGGGCTCACCGGGGAGCTGTTTTTT.

The CDR3 here is CASSLDPPGGYEQYF. Here the CDR3 DNA reads TGTGCCAGCAGCTTAGACCCCCCCGGTGGGTACGAGCAGTACTTC. This chain connects TRBV11-2 to TRBJ2-7; no definite D call. The V end was cut by 0 bases, the J end by 4 bases, with 13 bases between. Germline V gives CDR1 SGHAT, CDR2 FQNNGV. The CDR3 contains 15 residues.